This entry concerns a single T cell receptor (beta chain). What it recognizes is unknown. The CDR3 length is 15 residues. The germline V gene encodes CDR1 SGHTA and CDR2 FQGNSA. V lost 2 bases, J lost 1 base, and 11 bases lay in between. These data are taken from a study of OX40 agonist ivuxolimab in advanced cancers. The wider study: Of mixed ages from 23 to 79 and averaging 60 years, the group was about 80% male.

General study results and limits: On average, CD8+ T cells had more expanded clones than CD4+.

Collection of blood occurred at baseline, at cycle 4 day 1, and at cycle 7 day 1. Clones were sequenced by immunoSEQ multiplex PCR, and TCRdb holds only the in-frame ones, with some missing. The table records 80,000 to 100,000 clones, around 88% of them present only once. The chain couples TRBV7-2 to TRBJ2-5, with D hard to call. The sample consisted of CD4+ or CD8+ T cells sorted from blood, taken in a trial of the OX40 agonist ivuxolimab. This receptor was obtained from an adult with an advanced solid tumor such as melanoma, head and neck, liver or kidney cancer. The CDR3 nucleotides are TGTGCCAGCAGCTTACTTCGTGGGATCCAAGAGACCCAGTACTTC. Translating it yields CASSLLRGIQETQYF.